Given below is one T cell receptor (beta chain) in context. The source of the sample is a study of control samples from healthy donors and cancer patients. The CDR3 consists of 11 residues. The ends were cut back, 8 bases at V and 2 bases at J, with 7 bases in the middle. CDR1 and CDR2 from the germline V gene are MNHEY and SVGEGT. Clones were sequenced by immunoSEQ multiplex PCR, and TCRdb holds only the in-frame ones, with some missing. Of 120,000 or so clones listed, around 86% are singletons. This chain uses TRBV6-2 or TRBV6-3 with TRBJ2-7; no clear D. The sequenced sample consisted of blood. The receptor's source is a man between 40 and 49 years old in good health. The CDR3 protein is CASGLPYEQYF. As DNA, the CDR3 is TGTGCCAGCGGCCTCCCCTACGAGCAGTACTTC.